These T cell receptor beta chains were read from a single sample in a study of CD8+ T cells in alopecia areata. Libraries were prepared by immunoSEQ multiplex PCR; TCRdb keeps only in-frame clonotypes and omits some of them. The top ten hold around 3% of the sample, which has roughly 200,000 clones, approximately 45% seen once. The material sequenced was CD4+ T cells sorted from blood, taken between weeks 36 and 40, from a patient treated with tofacitinib. The receptors shown here come from a human donor with alopecia areata. Each CDR3 is given with its conserved first and last residue. A D gene is named only where the DNA matches it firmly. Clone sizes are given selectively: once, few, many, or a class where the clone is expanded.

v_call	d_call	clone_size	j_call	cdr3_aa	cdr3_nt
TRBV6-5	TRBD1	few	TRBJ2-5	CASSSGQARQETQYF	TGTGCCAGCAGTTCGGGACAGGCCCGCCAAGAGACCCAGTACTTC
TRBV30	.	.	TRBJ2-7	CAWTGKGEQYF	TGTGCCTGGACAGGGAAAGGCGAGCAGTACTTC
TRBV7-8	TRBD2	.	TRBJ2-7	CASSSGGPYEQYF	TGTGCCAGCAGCTCGGGAGGGCCCTACGAGCAGTACTTC
TRBV7-6	TRBD1	few	TRBJ2-1	CASSRAPGQGYNEQFF	TGTGCCAGCAGCCGCGCCCCGGGACAGGGTTACAATGAGCAGTTCTTC
TRBV29-1	TRBD2	few	TRBJ2-1	CSVEEGLAVREQFF	TGCAGCGTTGAAGAAGGACTAGCGGTTCGTGAGCAGTTCTTC
TRBV29-1	.	few	TRBJ2-3	CSGRRTDTDTQYF	TGCAGCGGGCGGCGGACAGACACAGATACGCAGTATTTT
TRBV28	.	few	TRBJ2-7	CASSLTPRTPYEQYF	TGTGCCAGCAGTTTAACCCCTAGGACCCCCTACGAGCAGTACTTC
TRBV28	TRBD1	once	TRBJ1-1	CASSLALTGYTEAFF	TGTGCCAGCAGCCTCGCCCTGACAGGGTACACTGAAGCTTTCTTT
TRBV2	.	.	TRBJ2-7	CASRLGSYEQYF	TGTGCCAGCAGACTAGGCTCCTACGAGCAGTACTTC
TRBV7-9	.	.	TRBJ2-5	CASSLSVQETQYF	TGTGCCAGCAGCTTATCGGTCCAAGAGACCCAGTACTTC
TRBV18	TRBD1	.	TRBJ1-2	CASSPGQLYGYTF	TGTGCCAGCTCACCGGGACAGCTCTATGGCTACACCTTC
TRBV5-1	.	.	TRBJ2-7	CASSLFVLSLAVPYEQYF	TGCGCCAGCAGCTTGTTCGTCTTGAGTCTAGCTGTTCCCTACGAGCAGTACTTC
TRBV27	TRBD2	few	TRBJ2-2	CASSLAGLAGGTNTGELFF	TGTGCCAGCAGTTTAGCGGGACTAGCGGGAGGAACGAACACCGGGGAGCTGTTTTTT
TRBV28	TRBD1	.	TRBJ1-4	CASSLWAGGSEKLFF	TGTGCCAGCAGTTTATGGGCAGGGGGCAGTGAAAAACTGTTTTTT
TRBV6-4	TRBD2	.	TRBJ2-1	CASTSGRGGEQFF	TGTGCCAGCACTAGCGGGAGGGGAGGTGAGCAGTTCTTC
TRBV7-3	.	few	TRBJ2-3	CASSPTGLPTDTQYF	TGTGCCAGCAGCCCCACCGGACTCCCCACAGATACGCAGTATTTT
TRBV28	.	.	TRBJ2-5	CASTSAQETQYF	TGTGCCAGCACTAGCGCGCAAGAGACCCAGTACTTC
TRBV7-2	TRBD2	few	TRBJ2-1	CASSLAERGNEQFF	TGTGCCAGCAGCTTAGCCGAGCGGGGGAATGAGCAGTTCTTC
TRBV5-1	.	many	TRBJ2-5	CASSLYPGSETQYF	TGCGCCAGCAGCTTGTATCCGGGTTCGGAGACCCAGTACTTC
TRBV2	.	many	TRBJ2-6	CASRDSGANVLTF	TGTGCCAGCAGGGACTCTGGGGCCAACGTCCTGACTTTC
TRBV30	.	.	TRBJ1-5	CAWRGGRGQPQHF	TGTGCCTGGAGAGGGGGGCGCGGACAGCCCCAGCATTTT
TRBV7-9	.	few	TRBJ1-1	CASSLSGREREAFF	TGTGCCAGCAGCTTAAGTGGAAGGGAGAGAGAAGCTTTCTTT
TRBV15	.	.	TRBJ2-4	CATSRDGAGALANIQYF	TGTGCCACCAGCAGAGATGGCGCTGGCGCGTTGGCAAACATTCAGTACTTC
TRBV19	TRBD1	few	TRBJ2-1	CASSTTGALINEQFF	TGTGCCAGTAGTACCACAGGGGCCCTTATCAATGAGCAGTTCTTC
TRBV19	.	.	TRBJ2-1	CASSSQALLEQFF	TGTGCCAGTAGTTCCCAAGCGCTTCTTGAGCAGTTCTTC
TRBV7-9	.	.	TRBJ1-2	CASSLDDGVGGYTF	TGTGCCAGCAGCTTAGATGACGGGGTGGGTGGCTACACCTTC
TRBV13	TRBD1	.	TRBJ2-3	CASSLGLGTGGKDTQYF	TGTGCCAGCAGCTTAGGCCTCGGGACAGGGGGCAAAGATACGCAGTATTTT
TRBV19	.	.	TRBJ1-1	CASRNQRNTEAFF	TGTGCCAGTAGAAATCAACGGAACACTGAAGCTTTCTTT
TRBV7-2	TRBD1	few	TRBJ2-7	CASGRTGVDF	TGTGCCAGCGGCCGGACAGGGGTCGACTTC
TRBV6-5	.	once	TRBJ1-3	CASSYSLGSSGNTIYF	TGTGCCAGCAGTTACTCGTTGGGCAGCTCTGGAAACACCATATATTTT
TRBV28	.	few	TRBJ1-5	CASSLPNQPQHF	TGTGCCAGCAGTTTGCCGAATCAGCCCCAGCATTTT
TRBV4-1	.	.	TRBJ1-5	CASSQGYGTGIGAQGPQHF	TGCGCCAGCAGCCAAGGATACGGGACTGGGATAGGGGCCCAAGGGCCCCAGCATTTT